The clone carrying this T cell receptor (beta chain) was seen more than once but under ten times. The antigen is undetermined. The data stem from a study of PD-1 blockade in classical Hodgkin lymphoma. Regarding the study as a whole: The causes of the repertoire differences, possibly disease activity or prior therapy, remain undefined. Newly diagnosed patients were reported to exhibit reduced baseline TCR diversity relative to healthy donors.

Produced via immunoSEQ multiplex PCR; TCRdb's table is partial and in-frame only. The data contain around 30,000 clones, around 74% of them singletons. This CDR3 has 16 residues. From germline, CDR1 is LNHDA and CDR2 SQIVND (reference sequence). V lost 3 bases and J lost 4; bases outside the gene matches: 11. The sample's time point: cycle 4 day 1 (C4D1), after around six weeks of nivolumab. Patients all relapsed after autologous stem cell transplantation, and there was variation in brentuximab vedotin exposure. The sequences come from peripheral blood mononuclear cells (PBMCs), collected before the fourth cycle of nivolumab. V usage is TRBV19 and J usage is TRBJ1-1, with 7 bases lining up with TRBD1. The TCR originated in a human donor with classical Hodgkin lymphoma. This CDR3 reads CASSIRGTGEGTEAFF. DNA of the CDR3: TGTGCCAGTAGTATTAGGGGTACAGGGGAAGGCACTGAAGCTTTCTTT.